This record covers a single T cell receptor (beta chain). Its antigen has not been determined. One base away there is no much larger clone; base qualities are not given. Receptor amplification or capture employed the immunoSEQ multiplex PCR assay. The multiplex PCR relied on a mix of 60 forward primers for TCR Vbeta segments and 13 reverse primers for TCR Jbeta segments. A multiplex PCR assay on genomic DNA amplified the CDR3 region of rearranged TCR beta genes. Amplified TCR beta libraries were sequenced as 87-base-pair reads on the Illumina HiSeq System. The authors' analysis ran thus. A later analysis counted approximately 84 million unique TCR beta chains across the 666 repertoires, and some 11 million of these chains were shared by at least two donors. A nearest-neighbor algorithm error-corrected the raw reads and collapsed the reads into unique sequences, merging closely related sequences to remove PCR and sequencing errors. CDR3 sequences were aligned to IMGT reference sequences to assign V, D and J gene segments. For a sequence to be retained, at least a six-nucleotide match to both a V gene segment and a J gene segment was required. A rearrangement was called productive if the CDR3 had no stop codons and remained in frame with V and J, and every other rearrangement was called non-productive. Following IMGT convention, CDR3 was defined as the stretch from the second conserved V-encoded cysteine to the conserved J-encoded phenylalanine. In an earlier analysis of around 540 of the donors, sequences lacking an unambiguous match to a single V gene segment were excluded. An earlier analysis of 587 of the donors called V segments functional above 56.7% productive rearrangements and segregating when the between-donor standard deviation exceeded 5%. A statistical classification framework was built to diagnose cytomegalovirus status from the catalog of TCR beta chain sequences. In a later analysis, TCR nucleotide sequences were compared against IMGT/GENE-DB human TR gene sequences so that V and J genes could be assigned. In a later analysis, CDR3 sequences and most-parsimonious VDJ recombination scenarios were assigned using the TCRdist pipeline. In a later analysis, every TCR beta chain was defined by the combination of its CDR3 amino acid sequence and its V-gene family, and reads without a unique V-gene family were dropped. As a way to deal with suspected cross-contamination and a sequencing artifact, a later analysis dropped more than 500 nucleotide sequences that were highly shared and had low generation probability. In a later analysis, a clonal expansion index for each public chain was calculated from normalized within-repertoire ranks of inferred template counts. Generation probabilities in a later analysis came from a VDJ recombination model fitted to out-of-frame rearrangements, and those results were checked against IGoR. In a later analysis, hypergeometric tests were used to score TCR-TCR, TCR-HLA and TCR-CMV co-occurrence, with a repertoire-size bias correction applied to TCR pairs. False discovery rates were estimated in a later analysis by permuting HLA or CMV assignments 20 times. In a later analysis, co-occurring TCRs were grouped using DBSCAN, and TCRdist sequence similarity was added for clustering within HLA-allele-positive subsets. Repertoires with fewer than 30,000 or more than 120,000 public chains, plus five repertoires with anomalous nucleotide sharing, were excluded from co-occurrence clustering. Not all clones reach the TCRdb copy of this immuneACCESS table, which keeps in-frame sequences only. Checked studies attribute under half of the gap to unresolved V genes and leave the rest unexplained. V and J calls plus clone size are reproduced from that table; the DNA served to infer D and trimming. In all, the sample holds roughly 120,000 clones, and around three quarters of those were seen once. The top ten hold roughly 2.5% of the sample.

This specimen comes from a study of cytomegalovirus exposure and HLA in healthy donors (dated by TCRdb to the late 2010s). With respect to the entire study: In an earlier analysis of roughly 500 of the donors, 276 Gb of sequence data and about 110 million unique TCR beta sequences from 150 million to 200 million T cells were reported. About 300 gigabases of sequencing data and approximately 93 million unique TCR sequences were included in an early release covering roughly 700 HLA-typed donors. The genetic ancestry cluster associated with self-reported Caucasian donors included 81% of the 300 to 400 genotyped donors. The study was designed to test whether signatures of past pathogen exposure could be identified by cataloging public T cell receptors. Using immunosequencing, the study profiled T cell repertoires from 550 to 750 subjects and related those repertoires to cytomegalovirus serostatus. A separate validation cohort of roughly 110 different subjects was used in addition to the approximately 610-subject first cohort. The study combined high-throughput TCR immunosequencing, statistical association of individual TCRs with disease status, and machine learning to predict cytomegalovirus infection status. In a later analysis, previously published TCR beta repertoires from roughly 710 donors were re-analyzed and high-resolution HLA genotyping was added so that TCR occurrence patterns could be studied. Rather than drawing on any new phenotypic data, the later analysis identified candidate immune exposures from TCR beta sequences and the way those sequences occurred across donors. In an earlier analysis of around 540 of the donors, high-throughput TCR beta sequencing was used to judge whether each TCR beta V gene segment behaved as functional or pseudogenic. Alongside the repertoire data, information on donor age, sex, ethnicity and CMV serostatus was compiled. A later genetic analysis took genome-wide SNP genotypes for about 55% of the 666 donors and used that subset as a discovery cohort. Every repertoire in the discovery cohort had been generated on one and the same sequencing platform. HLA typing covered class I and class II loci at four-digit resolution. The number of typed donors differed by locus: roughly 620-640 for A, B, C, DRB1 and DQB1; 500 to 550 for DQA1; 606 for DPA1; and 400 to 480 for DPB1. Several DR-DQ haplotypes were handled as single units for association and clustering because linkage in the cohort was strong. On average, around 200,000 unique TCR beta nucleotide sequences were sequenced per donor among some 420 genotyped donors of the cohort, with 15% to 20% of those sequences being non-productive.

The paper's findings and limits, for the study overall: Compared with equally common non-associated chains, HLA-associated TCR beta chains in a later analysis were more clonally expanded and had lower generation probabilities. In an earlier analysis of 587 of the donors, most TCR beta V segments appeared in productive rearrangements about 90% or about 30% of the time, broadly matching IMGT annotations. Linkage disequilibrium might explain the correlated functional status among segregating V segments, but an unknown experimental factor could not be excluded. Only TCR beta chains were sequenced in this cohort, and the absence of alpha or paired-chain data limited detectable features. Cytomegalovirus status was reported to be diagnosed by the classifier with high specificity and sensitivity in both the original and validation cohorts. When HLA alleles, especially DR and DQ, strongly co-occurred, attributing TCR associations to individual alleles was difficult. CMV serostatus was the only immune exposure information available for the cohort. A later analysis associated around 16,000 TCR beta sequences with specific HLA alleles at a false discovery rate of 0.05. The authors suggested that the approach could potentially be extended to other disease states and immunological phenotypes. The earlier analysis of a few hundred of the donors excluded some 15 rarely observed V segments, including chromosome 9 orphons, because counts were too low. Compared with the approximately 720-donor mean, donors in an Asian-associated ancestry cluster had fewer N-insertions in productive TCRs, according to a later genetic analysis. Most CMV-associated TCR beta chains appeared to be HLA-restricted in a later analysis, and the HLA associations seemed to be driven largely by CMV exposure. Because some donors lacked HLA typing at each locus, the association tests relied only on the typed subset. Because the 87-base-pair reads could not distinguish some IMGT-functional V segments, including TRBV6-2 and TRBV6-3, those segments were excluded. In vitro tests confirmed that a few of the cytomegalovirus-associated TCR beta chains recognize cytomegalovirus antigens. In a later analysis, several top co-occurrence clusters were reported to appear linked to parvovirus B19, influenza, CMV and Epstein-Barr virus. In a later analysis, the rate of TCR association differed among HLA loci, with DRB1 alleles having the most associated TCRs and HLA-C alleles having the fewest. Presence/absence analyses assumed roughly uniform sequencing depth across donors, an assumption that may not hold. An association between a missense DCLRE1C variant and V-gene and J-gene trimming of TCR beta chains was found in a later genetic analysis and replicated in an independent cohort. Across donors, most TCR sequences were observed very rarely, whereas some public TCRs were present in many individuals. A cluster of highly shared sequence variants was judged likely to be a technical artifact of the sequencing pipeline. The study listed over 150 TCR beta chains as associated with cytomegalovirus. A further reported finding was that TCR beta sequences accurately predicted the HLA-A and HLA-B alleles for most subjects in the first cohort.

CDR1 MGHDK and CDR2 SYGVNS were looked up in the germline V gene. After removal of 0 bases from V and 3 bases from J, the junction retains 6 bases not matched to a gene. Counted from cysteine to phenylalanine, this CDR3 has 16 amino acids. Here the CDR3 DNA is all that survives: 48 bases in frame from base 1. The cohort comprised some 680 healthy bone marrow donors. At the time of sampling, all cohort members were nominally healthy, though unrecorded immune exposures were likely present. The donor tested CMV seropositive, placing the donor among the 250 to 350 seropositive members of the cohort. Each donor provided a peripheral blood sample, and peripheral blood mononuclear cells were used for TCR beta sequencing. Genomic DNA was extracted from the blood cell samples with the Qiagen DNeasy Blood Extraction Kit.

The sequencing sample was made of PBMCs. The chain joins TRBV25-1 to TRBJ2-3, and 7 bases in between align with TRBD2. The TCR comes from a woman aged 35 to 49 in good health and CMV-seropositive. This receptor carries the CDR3 CASSEYGGRETDTQYF. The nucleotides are TGTGCCAGCAGTGAATACGGTGGGAGGGAAACAGATACGCAGTATTTT.